This TCR beta chain was sequenced during a study of cytomegalovirus exposure and HLA in healthy donors. There are 17 residues in the CDR3. Germline V gives CDR1 SGHDN, CDR2 FVKESK. V was clipped by 0 bases and J by 6 bases; unmatched bases: 13. Note on this clone: The antigen remains undetermined.

Profiling relied on immunoSEQ multiplex PCR, and the TCRdb table lists in-frame clones only, not all of them. Of about 190,000 clones in the sample, around 82% are singletons; the top ten hold under 3.5%. Notes on the study in general: It was approximately 170 TCR beta chains that were listed as cytomegalovirus-associated. While the bulk of TCR sequences proved rare, some public TCRs turned up in many donors. Three chains tied to CMV proved CMV antigen-specific in vitro. As was reported, the classifier diagnosed cytomegalovirus status with high specificity and sensitivity.

The sample comprised PBMCs. The source of this sequence is a woman in her late teens or twenties in good health and CMV-seropositive. The rearrangement links TRBV14 to TRBJ2-7, with 8 bases aligning to TRBD1. The CDR3 is CASSQDVFRGRLLEQYF. CDR3 sequence (DNA): TGTGCCAGCAGCCAAGATGTTTTCAGGGGGCGCCTCCTCGAGCAGTACTTC.